These 11 T cell receptor beta chains share one sample of origin, sequenced in a study of T cell repertoires in cytomegalovirus infection. TCRdb analysed the reads with MiXCR anew, one entry per CDR3 protein. The sample gives about 250,000 distinct CDR3 sequences, 5% to 8.5% of which show up once; under 7.5% is in the top ten. What was sequenced was PBMCs. The receptor source for this set is a human donor in good health (CMV status not recorded). Some clones in this sample may be carry-over from other donors' samples.

This clonotype was seen ten or more times. The rearrangement links TRBV19 to TRBJ2-1, with TRBD1 matching 8 bases. CDR1 is LNHDA and CDR2 is SQIVND in the germline V gene (reference sequence). With 8 bases clipped from V and 5 bases from J, the junction kept 8 bases outside the gene matches. The CDR3 loop spans 14 amino acids. The chain's CDR3 is CASARQGLNNEQFF. Written as DNA, the CDR3 is TGTGCCAGTGCGCGACAGGGGTTAAACAATGAGCAGTTCTTC.

This clonotype was detected many times. The CDR3 coding sequence is TGTGCCAGCAGCTTCGGACAGCCTGATTCACCCCTCCACTTT. Translation: CASSFGQPDSPLHF. The V and J genes are TRBV7-9 and TRBJ1-6; maybe TRBD1 (6 bases). The germline V and J ends were trimmed by 3 bases and 8 bases, with 11 bases remaining between them. This CDR3 comprises 14 residues. Germline CDR1 is SEHNR and CDR2 is FQNEAQ (reference sequence).

In its sample, this clonotype was seen many times. The chain uses TRBV6-6 and TRBJ2-7, with D perhaps matching TRBD1 (5 bases). Germline CDR1 is MNHNY and CDR2 is SVGAGI (reference sequence). This CDR3 contains 13 residues. V lost 6 bases and J lost 2, with 11 bases in between. In nucleotides, the CDR3 is TGTGCCAGCAGGAACGACAGTCCCTACGAGCAGTACTTC. Its translation: CASRNDSPYEQYF.

This clonotype was counted many times. V and J are TRBV7-2 and TRBJ2-3, with 7 bases aligning to TRBD1. The CDR3 totals 14 residues. CDR1 and CDR2 from the germline V gene are SGHTA and FQGNSA. V was pared by 4 bases and J by 3 bases, with 4 bases of the junction left unmatched. CDR3 sequence reads: CASSSGQPTDTQYF. The CDR3 DNA reads as TGTGCCAGCAGCTCGGGACAGCCGACAGATACGCAGTATTTT.

This clonotype was picked up many times. V and J are TRBV7-2 and TRBJ1-4, with D unclear. This CDR3 contains 16 residues. CDR1 and CDR2 from the germline V gene are SGHTA and FQGNSA. V lost 5 bases, J lost 7 bases, and 20 bases lay in between. CDR3 coding DNA: TGTGCCAGCAGCATCACTCGACGGAGGCCGGGTGAAAAACTGTTTTTT. This encodes CASSITRRRPGEKLFF.

This sequence joins TRBV27 and TRBJ1-4; 9 positions agree with TRBD1. This CDR3 has 18 residues. V was clipped by 5 bases and J by 7 bases; unmatched bases: 17. Germline V gene data show CDR1 as MNHEY and CDR2 as SMNVEV (reference sequence). The CDR3 protein is CASSRQTGGHPVGEKLFF. CDR3 in DNA: TGTGCCAGCAGTCGGCAAACAGGGGGCCATCCCGTCGGTGAAAAACTGTTTTTT.

Many counts were recorded for this clonotype. The rearrangement links TRBV6-6 to TRBJ2-1; 16 nucleotides match TRBD2. This CDR3 is 18 amino acids long. CDR1 and CDR2 from the germline V gene are MNHNY and SVGAGI (reference sequence). The trim removed 3 bases at V and 6 bases at J, leaving 8 bases unmatched. CDR3 coding DNA: TGTGCCAGCAGTTATAAAATGGGACTAGCGGGGGGGGGCAATGAGCAGTTCTTC. Amino acid sequence: CASSYKMGLAGGGNEQFF.

This clonotype was counted ten times or more. The gene calls are TRBV20-1 and TRBJ2-1; D may be TRBD1 (6 bases). Germline V gene sequence: CDR1 DFQATT, CDR2 SNEGSKA (reference sequence). The V gene lost 0 bases and the J gene lost 5 bases, with 14 bases spanning the gap. The CDR3 has 15 residues. The CDR3 DNA reads TGCAGTGCTAGAGATCTCAGGACAGTTGACAATGAGCAGTTCTTC. This encodes CSARDLRTVDNEQFF.

This clonotype was picked up many times. V and J are TRBV7-2 and TRBJ1-1; D perhaps matches TRBD1 (6 bases). This CDR3 has 15 residues. Germline-derived CDR1 and CDR2 are SGHTA and FQGNSA. The V and J ends lost 4 bases and 1 base respectively, with 13 bases between them. CDR3 sequence: CASSSLGAGNTEAFF. CDR3 DNA: TGTGCCAGCAGCTCGTTGGGGGCGGGGAACACTGAAGCTTTCTTT.

This clonotype was detected ten times or more. The J gene is TRBJ2-3, the V gene TRBV5-4, with D maybe TRBD2 (7 bases). The CDR3 loop spans 17 amino acids. CDR1 and CDR2 (germline): SGHNT, YYREEE (reference sequence). The ends were cut back, 4 bases at V and 4 bases at J, with 22 bases in the middle. CDR3 bases: TGTGCCAGCAGCGATTTCGCTAGGAGGGGGGGATCAGATACGCAGTATTTT. Translating it yields CASSDFARRGGSDTQYF.

Ten or more counts support this clonotype. Relative to the germline gene, one junction end is altered; a read error may explain this. The chain carries TRBV6-1 and TRBJ1-2, with D unresolved. This CDR3 region has 13 residues. The germline V gene encodes CDR1 MNHNS and CDR2 SASEGT. The CDR3 DNA follows: TGTGGCAGCAGTCGGAGTAAAAACTATGGCTACACCTTC. This translates into CGSSRSKNYGYTF.